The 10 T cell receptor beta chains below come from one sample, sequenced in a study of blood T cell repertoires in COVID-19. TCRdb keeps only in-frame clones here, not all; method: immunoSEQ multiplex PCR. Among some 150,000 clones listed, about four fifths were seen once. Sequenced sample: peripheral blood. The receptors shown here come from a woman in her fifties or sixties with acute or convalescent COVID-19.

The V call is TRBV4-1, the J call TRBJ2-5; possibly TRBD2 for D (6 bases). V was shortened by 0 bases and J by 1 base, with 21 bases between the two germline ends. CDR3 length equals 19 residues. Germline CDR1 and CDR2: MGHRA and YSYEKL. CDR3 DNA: TGCGCCAGCAGCCAAGAATGGGGTTTGGGGGGACGGGGCCAAGAGACCCAGTACTTC. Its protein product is CASSQEWGLGGRGQETQYF.

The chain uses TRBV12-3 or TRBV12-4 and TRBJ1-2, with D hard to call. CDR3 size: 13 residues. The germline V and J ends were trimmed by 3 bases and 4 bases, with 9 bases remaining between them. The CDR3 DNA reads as TGTGCCAGCAGTTTCGAGGGTTCCTATGGCTACACCTTC. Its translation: CASSFEGSYGYTF.

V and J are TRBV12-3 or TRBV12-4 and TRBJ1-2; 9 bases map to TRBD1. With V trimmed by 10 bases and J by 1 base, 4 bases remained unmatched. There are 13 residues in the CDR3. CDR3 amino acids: CANPDRGNYGYTF. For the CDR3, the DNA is TGTGCCAACCCGGACAGGGGTAACTATGGCTACACCTTC.

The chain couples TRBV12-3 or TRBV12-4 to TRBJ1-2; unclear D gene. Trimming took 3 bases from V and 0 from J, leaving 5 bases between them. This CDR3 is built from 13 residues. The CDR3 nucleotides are TGTGCCAGCAGTTTCGGTCCTAACTATGGCTACACCTTC. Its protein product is CASSFGPNYGYTF.

This chain's CDR3 is CASSPTGGRYEQYF. The CDR3 DNA follows: TGCGCCAGCAGCCCGACAGGGGGTAGATACGAGCAGTACTTC. The chain combines TRBV5-1 with TRBJ2-7; 9 bases line up with TRBD1. With 4 bases clipped from V and 4 bases from J, the junction kept 6 bases outside the gene matches. The CDR3 has 14 residues. The V gene's germline CDR1 is SGHRS and CDR2 YFSETQ.

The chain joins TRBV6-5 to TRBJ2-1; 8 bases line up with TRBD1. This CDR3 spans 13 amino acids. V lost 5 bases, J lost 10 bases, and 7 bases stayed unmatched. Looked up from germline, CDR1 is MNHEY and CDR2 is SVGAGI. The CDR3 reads CASSPDRALEQFF. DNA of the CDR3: TGTGCCAGCAGTCCGGACAGGGCCTTAGAGCAGTTCTTC.

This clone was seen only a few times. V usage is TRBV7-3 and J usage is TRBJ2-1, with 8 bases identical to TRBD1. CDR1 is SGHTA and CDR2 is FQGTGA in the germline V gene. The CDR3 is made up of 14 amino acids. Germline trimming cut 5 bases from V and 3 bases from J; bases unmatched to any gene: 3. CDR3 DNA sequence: TGTGCCAGCAGCCAGGGGGCGCACTACAATGAGCAGTTCTTC. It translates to CASSQGAHYNEQFF.

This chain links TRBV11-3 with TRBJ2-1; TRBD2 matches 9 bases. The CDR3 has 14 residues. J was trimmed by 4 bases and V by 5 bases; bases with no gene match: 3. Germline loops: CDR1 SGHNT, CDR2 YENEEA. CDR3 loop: CASSERGDYNEQFF. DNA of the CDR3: TGTGCCAGCAGCGAGCGGGGGGATTACAATGAGCAGTTCTTC.

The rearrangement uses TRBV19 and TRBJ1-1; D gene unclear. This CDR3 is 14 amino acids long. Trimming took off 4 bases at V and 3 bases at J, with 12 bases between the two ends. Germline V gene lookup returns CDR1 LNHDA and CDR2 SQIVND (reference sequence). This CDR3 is CASSNPFSDTEAFF. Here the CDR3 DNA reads TGTGCCAGTAGTAACCCTTTCAGCGACACTGAAGCTTTCTTT. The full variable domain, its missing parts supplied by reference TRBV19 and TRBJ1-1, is DGGITQSPKYLFRKEGQNVTLSCEQNLNHDAMYWYRQDPGQGLRLIYYSQIVNDFQKGDIAEGYSVSREKKESFPLTVTSAQKNPTAFYLCASSNPFSDTEAFFGQGTRLTVV.

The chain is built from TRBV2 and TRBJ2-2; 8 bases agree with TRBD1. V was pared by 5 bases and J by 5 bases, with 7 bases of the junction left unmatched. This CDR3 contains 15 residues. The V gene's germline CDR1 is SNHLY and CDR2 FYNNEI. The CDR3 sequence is CASSPGGGPTGELFF. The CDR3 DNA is TGTGCCAGCAGTCCAGGGGGCGGGCCTACCGGGGAGCTGTTTTTT.